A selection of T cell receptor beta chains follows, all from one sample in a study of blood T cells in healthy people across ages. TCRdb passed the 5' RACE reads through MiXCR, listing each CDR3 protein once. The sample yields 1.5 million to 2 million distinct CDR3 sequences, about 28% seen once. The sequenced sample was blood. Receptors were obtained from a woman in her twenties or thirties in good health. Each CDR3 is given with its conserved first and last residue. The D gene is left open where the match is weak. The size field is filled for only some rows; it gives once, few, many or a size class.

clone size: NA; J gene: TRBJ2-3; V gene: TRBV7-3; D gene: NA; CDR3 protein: CASSLAGIITDTQYF; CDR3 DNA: TGTGCCAGCAGCTTAGCAGGGATAATCACAGATACGCAGTATTTT
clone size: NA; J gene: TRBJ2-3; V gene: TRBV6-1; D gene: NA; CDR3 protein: CASSPIRGSPRTDTQYF; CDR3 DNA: TGTGCCAGCAGTCCTATCCGAGGGAGCCCCCGAACAGATACGCAGTATTTT
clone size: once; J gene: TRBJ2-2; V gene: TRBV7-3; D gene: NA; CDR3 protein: CASSPGLGGGELFF; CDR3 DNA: TGTGCCAGCAGCCCCGGACTTGGGGGCGGGGAGCTGTTTTTT
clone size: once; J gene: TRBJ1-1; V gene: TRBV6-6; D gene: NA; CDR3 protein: CASSRRQQYTEAFF; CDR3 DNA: TGTGCCAGCAGCCGCCGACAGCAGTACACTGAAGCTTTCTTT
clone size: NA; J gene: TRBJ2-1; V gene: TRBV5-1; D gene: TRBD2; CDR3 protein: CASSLVLAGGQGEQFF; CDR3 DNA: TGCGCCAGCAGCTTGGTACTAGCGGGAGGGCAGGGTGAGCAGTTCTTC
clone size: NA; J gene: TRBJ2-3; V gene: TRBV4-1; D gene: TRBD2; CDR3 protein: CASSQVRTSGGYTDTQYF; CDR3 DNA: TGCGCCAGCAGCCAAGTCCGGACTAGCGGAGGTTACACAGATACGCAGTATTTT
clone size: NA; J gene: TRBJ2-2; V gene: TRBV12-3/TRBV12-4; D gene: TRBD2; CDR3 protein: CASSLGPGGPTGELFF; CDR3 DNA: TGTGCCAGCAGTTTAGGTCCGGGGGGGCCCACCGGGGAGCTGTTTTTT
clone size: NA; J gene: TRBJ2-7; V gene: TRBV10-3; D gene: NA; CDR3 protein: CAIRGAVGKSSYEQYF; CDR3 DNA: TGTGCCATCAGGGGGGCCGTGGGCAAGAGCTCCTACGAGCAGTACTTC
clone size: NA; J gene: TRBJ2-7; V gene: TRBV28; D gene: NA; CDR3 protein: CASRTGEPYEQYF; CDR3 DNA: TGTGCCAGCAGAACTGGGGAGCCCTACGAGCAGTACTTC
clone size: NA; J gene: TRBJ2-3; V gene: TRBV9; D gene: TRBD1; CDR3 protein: CASSVAFRTGSTDTQYF; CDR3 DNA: TGTGCCAGCAGCGTCGCTTTTCGGACAGGAAGCACAGATACGCAGTATTTT
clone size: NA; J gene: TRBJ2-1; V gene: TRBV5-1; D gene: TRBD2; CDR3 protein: CASSLDGPGAGGHEQFF; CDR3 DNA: TGCGCCAGCAGCTTGGACGGGCCCGGAGCGGGAGGCCATGAGCAGTTCTTC
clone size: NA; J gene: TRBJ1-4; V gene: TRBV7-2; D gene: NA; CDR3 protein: CASSLVGTHLFF; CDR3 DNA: TGTGCCAGCAGCTTAGTTGGGACCCATCTGTTTTTT
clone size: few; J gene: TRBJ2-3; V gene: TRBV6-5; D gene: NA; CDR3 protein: CASSHAAGGAQYF; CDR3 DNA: TGTGCCAGCAGTCACGCCGCCGGGGGAGCGCAGTATTTT
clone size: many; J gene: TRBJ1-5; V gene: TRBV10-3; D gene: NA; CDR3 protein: CAISEGLGNQPQHF; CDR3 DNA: TGTGCCATCAGTGAGGGATTGGGGAATCAGCCCCAGCATTTT
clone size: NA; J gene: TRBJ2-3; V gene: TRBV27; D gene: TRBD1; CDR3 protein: CASSLSGTGAQYF; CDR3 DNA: TGTGCCAGCAGTTTATCCGGGACAGGGGCGCAGTATTTT
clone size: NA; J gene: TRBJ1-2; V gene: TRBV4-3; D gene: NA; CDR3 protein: CASSQATQANYGYTF; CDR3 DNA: TGCGCCAGCAGCCAGGCGACACAAGCTAACTATGGCTACACCTTC
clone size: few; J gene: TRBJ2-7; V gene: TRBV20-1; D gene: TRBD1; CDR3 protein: CSADRDSRSIQYF; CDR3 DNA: TGCAGTGCTGACCGGGACAGTAGGAGTATCCAGTACTTC
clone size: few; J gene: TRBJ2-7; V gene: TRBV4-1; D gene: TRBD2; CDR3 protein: CASSLQAGGDDEQYF; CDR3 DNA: TGCGCCAGCAGCCTCCAAGCGGGGGGGGACGACGAGCAGTACTTC
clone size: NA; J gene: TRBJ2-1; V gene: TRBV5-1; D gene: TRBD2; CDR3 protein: CASKRTSGPYNEQFF; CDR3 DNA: TGCGCCAGCAAACGGACTAGCGGACCCTACAATGAGCAGTTCTTC
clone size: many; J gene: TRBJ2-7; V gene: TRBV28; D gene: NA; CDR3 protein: CASSSRDEQYF; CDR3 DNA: TGTGCCAGCAGTTCTAGGGACGAGCAGTACTTC
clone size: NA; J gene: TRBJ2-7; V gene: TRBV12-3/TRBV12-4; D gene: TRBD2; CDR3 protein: CTSRGTSGSYEQYF; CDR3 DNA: TGTACCAGCAGGGGGACTAGCGGGAGCTACGAGCAGTACTTC
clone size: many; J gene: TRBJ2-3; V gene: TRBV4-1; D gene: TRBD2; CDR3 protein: CASSSGLVSTDTQYF; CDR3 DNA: TGCGCCAGCAGCTCAGGACTAGTCTCCACAGATACGCAGTATTTT
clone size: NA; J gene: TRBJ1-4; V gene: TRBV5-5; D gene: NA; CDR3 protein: CASSLYFTEKLFF; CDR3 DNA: TGTGCCAGCAGCTTGTACTTTACGGAAAAACTGTTTTTT
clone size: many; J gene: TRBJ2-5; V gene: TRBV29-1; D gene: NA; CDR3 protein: CSVDEGGETQYF; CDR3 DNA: TGCAGCGTTGATGAGGGCGGGGAGACCCAGTACTTC
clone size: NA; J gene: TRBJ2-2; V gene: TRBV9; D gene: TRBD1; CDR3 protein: CASSGRDRGSGELFF; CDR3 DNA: TGTGCTAGCAGCGGCCGGGACAGGGGCTCCGGGGAGCTGTTTTTT
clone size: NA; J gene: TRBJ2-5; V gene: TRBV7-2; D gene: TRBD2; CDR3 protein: CASSQGTTTQYF; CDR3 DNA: TGTGCCAGCAGCCAAGGGACTACCACCCAGTACTTC
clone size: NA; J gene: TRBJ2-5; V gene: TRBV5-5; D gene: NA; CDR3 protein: CAGSRGGGETQYF; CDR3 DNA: TGTGCCGGCAGCCGAGGAGGGGGAGAGACCCAGTACTTC
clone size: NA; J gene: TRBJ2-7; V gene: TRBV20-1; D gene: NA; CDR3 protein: CSADLAAPYYEQYF; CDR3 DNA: TGCAGTGCGGATTTAGCGGCTCCTTACTACGAGCAGTACTTC
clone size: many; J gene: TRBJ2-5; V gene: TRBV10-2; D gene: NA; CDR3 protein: CASSESDFQETQYF; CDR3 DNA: TGCGCCAGCAGTGAGTCGGACTTCCAAGAGACCCAGTACTTC
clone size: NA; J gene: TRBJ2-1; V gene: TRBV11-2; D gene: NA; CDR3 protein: CASSLRVTRRAAILDYNEQFF; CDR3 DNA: TGTGCCAGCAGCTTAAGAGTCACCCGGAGGGCCGCCATCCTCGACTACAATGAGCAGTTCTTC
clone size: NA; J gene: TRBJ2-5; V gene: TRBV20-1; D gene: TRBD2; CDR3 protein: CSLTTMGGRALKTQYF; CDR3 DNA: TGCAGTCTCACAACGATGGGCGGGAGGGCCCTGAAGACCCAGTACTTC
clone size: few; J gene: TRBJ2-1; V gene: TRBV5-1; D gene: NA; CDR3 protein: CASSLEGGDNEQFF; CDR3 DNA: TGCGCCAGCAGCTTGGAGGGGGGGGACAATGAGCAGTTCTTC
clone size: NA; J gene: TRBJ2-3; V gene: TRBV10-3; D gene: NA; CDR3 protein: CAIREQDTDTQYF; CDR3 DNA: TGTGCCATCAGGGAGCAGGACACAGATACGCAGTATTTT